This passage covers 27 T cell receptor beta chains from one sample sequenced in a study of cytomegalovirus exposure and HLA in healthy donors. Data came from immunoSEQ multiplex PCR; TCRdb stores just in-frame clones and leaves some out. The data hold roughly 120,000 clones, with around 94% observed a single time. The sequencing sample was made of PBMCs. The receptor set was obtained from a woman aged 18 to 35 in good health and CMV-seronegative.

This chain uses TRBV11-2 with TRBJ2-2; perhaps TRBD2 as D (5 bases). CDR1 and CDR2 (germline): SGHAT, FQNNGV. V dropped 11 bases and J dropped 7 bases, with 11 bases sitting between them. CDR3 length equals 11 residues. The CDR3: CAGTRGGELFF. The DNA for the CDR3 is TGTGCCGGCACTCGGGGCGGGGAGCTGTTTTTT.

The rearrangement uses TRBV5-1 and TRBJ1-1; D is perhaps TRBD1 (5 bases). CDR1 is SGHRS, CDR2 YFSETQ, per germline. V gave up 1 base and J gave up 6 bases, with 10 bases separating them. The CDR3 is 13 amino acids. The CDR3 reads CASSLQGRAEAFF. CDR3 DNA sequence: TGCGCCAGCAGCTTGCAGGGAAGGGCTGAAGCTTTCTTT.

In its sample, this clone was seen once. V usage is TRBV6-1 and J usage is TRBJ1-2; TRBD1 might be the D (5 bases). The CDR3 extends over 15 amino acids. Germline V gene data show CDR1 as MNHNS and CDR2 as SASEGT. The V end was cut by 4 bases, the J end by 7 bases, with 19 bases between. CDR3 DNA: TGTGCCAGCAGTGGGGTGTCAGGGCCAAGGTTTGGCTACACCTTC. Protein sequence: CASSGVSGPRFGYTF.

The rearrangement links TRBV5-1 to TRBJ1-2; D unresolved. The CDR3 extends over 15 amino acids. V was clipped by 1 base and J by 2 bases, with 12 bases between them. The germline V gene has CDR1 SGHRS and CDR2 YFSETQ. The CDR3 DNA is TGCGCCAGCAGCTTGTCAGCCGGGAGCAACTATGGCTACACCTTC. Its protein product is CASSLSAGSNYGYTF.

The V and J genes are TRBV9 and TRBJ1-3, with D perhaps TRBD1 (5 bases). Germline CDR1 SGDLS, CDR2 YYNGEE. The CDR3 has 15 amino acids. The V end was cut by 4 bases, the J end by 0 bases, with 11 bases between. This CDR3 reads CASSPRGSSGNTIYF. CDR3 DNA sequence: TGTGCCAGCAGCCCGCGGGGGTCCTCTGGAAACACCATATATTTT.

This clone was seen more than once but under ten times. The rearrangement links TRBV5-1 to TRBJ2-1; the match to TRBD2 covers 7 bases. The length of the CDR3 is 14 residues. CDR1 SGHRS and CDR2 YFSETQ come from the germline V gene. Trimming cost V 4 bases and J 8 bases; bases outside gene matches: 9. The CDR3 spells CASSKREAVDEQFF. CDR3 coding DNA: TGCGCCAGCAGCAAACGGGAGGCAGTCGATGAGCAGTTCTTC.

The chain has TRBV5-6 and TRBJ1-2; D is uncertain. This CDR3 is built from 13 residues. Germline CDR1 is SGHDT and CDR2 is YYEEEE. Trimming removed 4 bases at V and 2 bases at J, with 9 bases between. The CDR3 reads CASSLQKNYGYTF. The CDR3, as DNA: TGTGCCAGCAGCCTACAGAAGAACTATGGCTACACCTTC.

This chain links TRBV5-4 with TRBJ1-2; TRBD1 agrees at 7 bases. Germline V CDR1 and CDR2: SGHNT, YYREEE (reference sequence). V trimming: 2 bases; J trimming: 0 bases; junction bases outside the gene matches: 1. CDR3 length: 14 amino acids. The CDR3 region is CASSLGTANYGYTF. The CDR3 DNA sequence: TGTGCCAGCAGCTTAGGGACAGCTAACTATGGCTACACCTTC. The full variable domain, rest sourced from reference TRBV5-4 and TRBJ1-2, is ETGVTQSPTHLIKTRGQQVTLRCSSQSGHNTVSWYQQALGQGPQFIFQYYREEENGRGNFPPRFSGLQFPNYSSELNVNALELDDSALYLCASSLGTANYGYTFGSGTRLTVV.

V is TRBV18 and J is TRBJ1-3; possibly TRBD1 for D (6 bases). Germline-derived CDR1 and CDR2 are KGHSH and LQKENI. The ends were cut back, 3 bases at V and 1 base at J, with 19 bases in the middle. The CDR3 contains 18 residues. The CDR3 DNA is TGTGCCAGCTCACCGGTTAATACAGGGCCAGGATCTGGAAACACCATATATTTT. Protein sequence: CASSPVNTGPGSGNTIYF.

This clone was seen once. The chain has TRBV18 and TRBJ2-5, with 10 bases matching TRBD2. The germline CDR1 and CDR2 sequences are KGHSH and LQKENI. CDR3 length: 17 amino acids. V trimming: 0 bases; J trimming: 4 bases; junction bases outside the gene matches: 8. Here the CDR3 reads CASSPPGSSGSRETQYF. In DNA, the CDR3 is TGTGCCAGCTCACCACCTGGTTCTAGCGGGAGCAGAGAGACCCAGTACTTC.

The CDR3 nucleotides read TGTGCCAGCAGCTTAAGTTCAGTTCTGGAGCAGTACTTC. This gives the protein CASSLSSVLEQYF. This chain links TRBV7-9 with TRBJ2-7; D gene unclear. Germline values: CDR1 SEHNR, CDR2 FQNEAQ (reference sequence). The V end lost 2 bases, the J end lost 7 bases, and 12 bases lay between the germline ends. The CDR3 extends over 13 amino acids. Full variable domain (outside the CDR3, taken from reference TRBV7-9 and TRBJ2-7): DTGVSQNPRHKITKRGQNVTFRCDPISEHNRLYWYRQTLGQGPEFLTYFQNEAQLEKSRLLSDRFSAERPKGSFSTLEIQRTEQGDSAMYLCASSLSSVLEQYFGPGTRLTVT.

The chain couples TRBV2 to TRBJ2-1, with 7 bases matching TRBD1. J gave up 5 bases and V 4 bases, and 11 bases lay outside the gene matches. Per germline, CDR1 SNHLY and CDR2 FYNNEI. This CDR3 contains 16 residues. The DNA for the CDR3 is TGTGCCAGCAGTGTAAGGGGGCGCAGAGTCCACAATGAGCAGTTCTTC. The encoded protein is CASSVRGRRVHNEQFF. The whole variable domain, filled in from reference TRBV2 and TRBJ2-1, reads EPEVTQTPSHQVTQMGQEVILRCVPISNHLYFYWYRQILGQKVEFLVSFYNNEISEKSEIFDDQFSVERPDGSNFTLKIRSTKLEDSAMYFCASSVRGRRVHNEQFFGPGTRLTVL.

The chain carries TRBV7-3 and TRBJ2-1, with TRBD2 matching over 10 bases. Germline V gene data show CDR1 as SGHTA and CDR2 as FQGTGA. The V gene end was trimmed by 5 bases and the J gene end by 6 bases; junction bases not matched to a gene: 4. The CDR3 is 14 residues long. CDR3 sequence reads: CASSLGLAANEQFF. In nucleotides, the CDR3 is TGTGCCAGCAGCCTCGGACTAGCGGCCAATGAGCAGTTCTTC.

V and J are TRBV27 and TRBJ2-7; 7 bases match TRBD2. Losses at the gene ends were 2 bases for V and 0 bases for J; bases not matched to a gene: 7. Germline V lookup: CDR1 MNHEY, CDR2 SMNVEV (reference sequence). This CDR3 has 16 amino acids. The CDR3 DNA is TGTGCCAGCAGTTTAATCGGGGGGTTAAGCTCCTACGAGCAGTACTTC. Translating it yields CASSLIGGLSSYEQYF.

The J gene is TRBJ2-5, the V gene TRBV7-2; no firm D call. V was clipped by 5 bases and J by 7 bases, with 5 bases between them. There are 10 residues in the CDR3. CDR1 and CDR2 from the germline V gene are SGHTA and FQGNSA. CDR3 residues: CASSRVTQYF. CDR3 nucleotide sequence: TGTGCCAGCAGCCGCGTGACCCAGTACTTC.

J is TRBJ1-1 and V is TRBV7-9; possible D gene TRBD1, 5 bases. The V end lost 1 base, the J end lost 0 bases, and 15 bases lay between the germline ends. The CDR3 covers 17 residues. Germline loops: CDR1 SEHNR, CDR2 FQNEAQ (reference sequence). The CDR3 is CASSLGLGRGMNTEAFF. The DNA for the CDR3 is TGTGCCAGCAGCTTAGGACTGGGGCGGGGCATGAACACTGAAGCTTTCTTT.

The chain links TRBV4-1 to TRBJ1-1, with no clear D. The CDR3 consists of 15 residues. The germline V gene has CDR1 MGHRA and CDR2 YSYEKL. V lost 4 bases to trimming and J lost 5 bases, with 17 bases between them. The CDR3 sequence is CASSRGLQRGTEAFF. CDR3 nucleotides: TGCGCCAGCAGCCGAGGCCTCCAGCGGGGTACTGAAGCTTTCTTT.

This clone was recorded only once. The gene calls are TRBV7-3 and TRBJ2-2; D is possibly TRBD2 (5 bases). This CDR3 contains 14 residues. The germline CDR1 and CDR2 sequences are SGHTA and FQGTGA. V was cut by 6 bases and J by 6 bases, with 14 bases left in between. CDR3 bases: TGTGCCAGCAGTCCAAACCTAGCCTCCGGGGAGCTGTTTTTT. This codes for CASSPNLASGELFF.

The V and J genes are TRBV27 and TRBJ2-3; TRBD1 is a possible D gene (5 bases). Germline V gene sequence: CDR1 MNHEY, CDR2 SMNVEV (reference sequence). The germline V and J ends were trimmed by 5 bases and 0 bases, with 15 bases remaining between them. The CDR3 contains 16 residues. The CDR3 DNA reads TGTGCCAGCAGTCCCTATCCGGACATTAGCACAGATACGCAGTATTTT. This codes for CASSPYPDISTDTQYF.

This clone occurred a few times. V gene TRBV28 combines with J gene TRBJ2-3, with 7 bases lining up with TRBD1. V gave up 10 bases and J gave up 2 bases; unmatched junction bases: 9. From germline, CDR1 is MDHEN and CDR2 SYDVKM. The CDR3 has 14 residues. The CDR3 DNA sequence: TGTGCCATCCTCTCCGGGACAGTCACAGATACGCAGTATTTT. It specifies CAILSGTVTDTQYF.

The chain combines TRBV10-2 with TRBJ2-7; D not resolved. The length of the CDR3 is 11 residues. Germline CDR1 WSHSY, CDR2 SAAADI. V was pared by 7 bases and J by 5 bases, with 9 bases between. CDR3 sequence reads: CASKENHEQYF. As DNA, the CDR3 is TGCGCCAGCAAGGAGAACCACGAGCAGTACTTC.

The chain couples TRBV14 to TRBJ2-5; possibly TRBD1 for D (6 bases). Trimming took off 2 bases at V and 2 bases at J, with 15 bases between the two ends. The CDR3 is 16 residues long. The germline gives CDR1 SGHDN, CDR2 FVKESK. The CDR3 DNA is TGTGCCAGCAGCCAACTCCAGGGGTCGGGACAAGAGACCCAGTACTTC. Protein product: CASSQLQGSGQETQYF.

CDR3 bases: TGTGCCAGCAGTAGAGGGATAAGCCAAAGAGACACGCAGTATTTT. It yields the protein CASSRGISQRDTQYF. The chain links TRBV6-5 to TRBJ2-3, with D possibly matching TRBD2 (5 bases). This CDR3 has 15 amino acids. Germline assignment: CDR1 MNHEY and CDR2 SVGAGI. V lost 5 bases, J lost 9 bases, and 21 bases lay in between.

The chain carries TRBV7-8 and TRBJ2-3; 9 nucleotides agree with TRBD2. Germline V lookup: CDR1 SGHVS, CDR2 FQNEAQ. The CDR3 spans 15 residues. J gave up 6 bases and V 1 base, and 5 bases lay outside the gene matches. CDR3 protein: CASSLGLAEHDTQYF. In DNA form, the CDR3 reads TGTGCCAGCAGCTTAGGACTAGCGGAACACGATACGCAGTATTTT.

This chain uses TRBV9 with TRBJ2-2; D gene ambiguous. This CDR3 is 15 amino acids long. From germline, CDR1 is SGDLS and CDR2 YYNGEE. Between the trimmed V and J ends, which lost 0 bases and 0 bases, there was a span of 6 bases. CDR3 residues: CASSVAVTNTGELFF. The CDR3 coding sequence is TGTGCCAGCAGCGTAGCGGTAACGAACACCGGGGAGCTGTTTTTT.

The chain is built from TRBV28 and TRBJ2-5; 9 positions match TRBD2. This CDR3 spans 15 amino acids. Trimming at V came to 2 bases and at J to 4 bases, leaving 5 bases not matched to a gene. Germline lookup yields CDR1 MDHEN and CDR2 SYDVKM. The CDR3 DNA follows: TGTGCCAGCAGTTTACGTGCGGGGGGGGCAGAGACCCAGTACTTC. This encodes CASSLRAGGAETQYF.

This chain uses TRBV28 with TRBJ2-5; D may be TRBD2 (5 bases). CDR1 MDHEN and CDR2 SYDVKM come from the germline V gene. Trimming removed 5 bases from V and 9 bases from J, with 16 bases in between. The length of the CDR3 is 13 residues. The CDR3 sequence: CASSQDGPGAQYF. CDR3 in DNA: TGTGCCAGCAGTCAGGACGGGCCCGGGGCCCAGTACTTC.